Below are 3 T cell receptor beta chains sequenced from a single sample in a study of cytomegalovirus exposure and HLA in healthy donors. The primer mix had 60 Vbeta and 13 Jbeta primers. Method: immunoSEQ multiplex PCR; TCRdb's copy keeps in-frame clones and lacks some. The table includes around 110,000 clones, roughly 70% detected once. Material for sequencing was PBMCs. The receptor source for this set is a male donor in good health and CMV-seropositive.

This clone showed up just a few times. The rearrangement uses TRBV9 and TRBJ2-4, with 14 bases lining up with TRBD2. The CDR3 sequence is 19 residues long. Germline V gene data show CDR1 as SGDLS and CDR2 as YYNGEE. Trimming took 0 bases from V and 2 from J; bases not matched to a gene: 7. The CDR3 reads CASSVGGTSGSFTKNIQYF. In DNA form, the CDR3 reads TGTGCCAGCAGCGTAGGGGGGACTAGCGGGAGTTTTACCAAAAACATTCAGTACTTC.

The chain couples TRBV6-6 to TRBJ2-3; no definite D call. V lost 6 bases to trimming and J lost 6 bases, with 16 bases between them. CDR3 length: 14 amino acids. Germline CDR1 reads MNHNY; CDR2 reads SVGAGI (reference sequence). The DNA for the CDR3 is TGTGCCAGCAGCTACCTAGGCCTACGGGATACGCAGTATTTT. Translated: CASSYLGLRDTQYF.

This rearrangement joins TRBV15 to TRBJ1-2; no clear D gene. V dropped 11 bases and J dropped 6 bases, with 19 bases sitting between them. The CDR3 covers 13 residues. Germline CDR1 LNHNV, CDR2 YYDKDF (reference sequence). The CDR3 reads CAVSSVHQDGYTF. The CDR3 DNA reads TGTGCCGTCTCCTCAGTTCACCAGGATGGCTACACCTTC.